The clone carrying this TCR beta chain was seen repeatedly, ten times or more. Its antigen is not known. The data were obtained in a study of T cell repertoires in cytomegalovirus infection. The study's findings and limits: Cumulated frequencies of public TCR beta families served to identify carriers of CMV plus the relevant HLA.

This CDR3 comprises 19 residues. The V and J ends lost 3 bases and 6 bases, in that order; junction bases with no gene match: 19. Looked up from germline, CDR1 is SEHNR and CDR2 is FQNEAQ (reference sequence). TCRdb recomputed calls from the reads with MiXCR, one row per CDR3 protein. Altogether 110,000 to 150,000 distinct CDR3 sequences are present, about 6.5% being singletons, with the ten largest covering about 20%. The TCR comes from a human donor in good health (CMV status not recorded). Some clones in this sample may be carry-over from other donors' samples. The rearrangement uses TRBV7-9 and TRBJ2-1; 8 bases line up with TRBD1. Sequenced sample: PBMCs. CDR3 region: CASSFRKTGGSLGSNEQFF. The CDR3 DNA follows: TGTGCCAGCAGCTTTCGGAAAACAGGGGGTTCCCTTGGTTCCAATGAGCAGTTCTTC.